The 26 T cell receptor beta chains below all came from one sample that was sequenced in a study of pediatric ulcerative colitis. Data came from immunoSEQ multiplex PCR; TCRdb stores just in-frame clones and leaves some out. The sample includes roughly 64,000 clones, less than 90% seen only once; the top ten take roughly 3%. The sequencing sample was made of blood. Receptors originate from a boy younger than 18 with severe ulcerative colitis.

This clone was detected only once. This sequence joins TRBV7-2 and TRBJ2-1; unclear D gene. V was shortened by 1 base and J by 0 bases, with 7 bases between the two germline ends. The CDR3 runs to 15 residues. Germline V CDR1 and CDR2: SGHTA, FQGNSA. CDR3 in DNA: TGTGCCAGCAGCTTAGGGCCCAGCTCCTACAATGAGCAGTTCTTC. It is translated as CASSLGPSSYNEQFF.

This chain connects TRBV19 to TRBJ1-1; TRBD1 agrees at 8 bases. The junction had 3 bases not matched to a gene; V was cut back by 5 bases and J by 1 base. The CDR3 is 14 residues long. Germline V gene data show CDR1 as LNHDA and CDR2 as SQIVND (reference sequence). The CDR3 here is CASSLQGANTEAFF. The CDR3 DNA sequence: TGTGCCAGTAGTCTTCAGGGGGCGAACACTGAAGCTTTCTTT.

About this clone itself: Other DNA sequences of this sample code for an identical CDR3. The chain couples TRBV18 to TRBJ2-6; 9 bases align to TRBD1. J lost 0 bases, V lost 5 bases, and 5 bases had no gene match. CDR1 is KGHSH and CDR2 is LQKENI in the germline V gene. CDR3 length equals 17 residues. CDR3 in amino acids: CASSRGQGNSGANVLTF. Written as DNA, the CDR3 is TGTGCCAGCTCAAGGGGACAGGGTAACTCTGGGGCCAACGTCCTGACTTTC.

This chain uses TRBV25-1 with TRBJ2-1; TRBD2 matches 7 bases. This CDR3 spans 12 amino acids. The V gene's germline CDR1 is MGHDK and CDR2 SYGVNS. Losses at the gene ends were 5 bases for V and 13 bases for J; bases not matched to a gene: 8. The CDR3 sequence: CASSTQAGSQFF. For the CDR3, the DNA is TGTGCCAGCAGTACACAAGCGGGGAGCCAGTTCTTC.

This clone was recorded once. V gene TRBV7-3 combines with J gene TRBJ2-1; TRBD2 aligns across 9 bases. The CDR3 runs 15 residues. The V segment lost 4 bases and the J segment 5 bases; nucleotides outside the gene matches: 6. The germline V gene encodes CDR1 SGHTA and CDR2 FQGTGA. Here the CDR3 reads CASSSPTSGNNEQFF. CDR3 sequence (DNA): TGTGCCAGCAGCTCGCCGACTAGCGGTAACAATGAGCAGTTCTTC.

The chain couples TRBV7-9 to TRBJ1-3, with 7 bases that match TRBD1. Germline CDR1 SEHNR, CDR2 FQNEAQ (reference sequence). This CDR3 comprises 19 residues. V lost 1 base and J lost 0; bases outside the gene matches: 12. CDR3 region: CASSLDPGQTFISGNTIYF. Here the CDR3 DNA reads TGTGCCAGCAGCTTAGACCCGGGACAGACCTTTATCTCTGGAAACACCATATATTTT. The variable domain in full, with the rest retrieved from reference TRBV7-9 and TRBJ1-3, is DTGVSQNPRHKITKRGQNVTFRCDPISEHNRLYWYRQTLGQGPEFLTYFQNEAQLEKSRLLSDRFSAERPKGSFSTLEIQRTEQGDSAMYLCASSLDPGQTFISGNTIYFGEGSWLTVV.

This sequence joins TRBV28 and TRBJ1-5; 8 nucleotides agree with TRBD1. Germline V gives CDR1 MDHEN, CDR2 SYDVKM. V lost 3 bases, J lost 0 bases, and 16 bases stayed unmatched. The CDR3 runs to 20 residues. The CDR3 spells CASSFRGQGVSRASNQPQHF. The CDR3 nucleotides read TGTGCCAGCAGTTTCCGCGGACAGGGTGTAAGTAGAGCTAGCAATCAGCCCCAGCATTTT.

The CDR3 bases are TGTGCCAGTAGTATAGCGGGAGTTGGCAATGAGCAGTTCTTC. Protein sequence: CASSIAGVGNEQFF. The chain has TRBV19 and TRBJ2-1; the D gene is possibly TRBD2 (6 bases). V was clipped by 1 base and J by 6 bases, with 10 bases between them. The CDR3 length is 14 residues. Looked up from germline, CDR1 is LNHDA and CDR2 is SQIVND (reference sequence). Drawing the rest from reference TRBV19 and TRBJ2-1, the complete variable domain is DGGITQSPKYLFRKEGQNVTLSCEQNLNHDAMYWYRQDPGQGLRLIYYSQIVNDFQKGDIAEGYSVSREKKESFPLTVTSAQKNPTAFYLCASSIAGVGNEQFFGPGTRLTVL.

The chain carries TRBV7-2 and TRBJ2-5; D not certain. The CDR3 is 11 amino acids. Germline V gene sequence: CDR1 SGHTA, CDR2 FQGNSA. V was pared by 4 bases and J by 4 bases, with 4 bases between. For the CDR3, the DNA is TGTGCCAGCAGCTCCAGAGAGACCCAGTACTTC. It codes for CASSSRETQYF.

The V call is TRBV19, the J call TRBJ2-7, with D tentatively TRBD1 or TRBD2 (5 bases each). Germline CDR1 LNHDA, CDR2 SQIVND (reference sequence). V lost 1 base, J lost 1 base, and 8 bases lay in between. There are 14 residues in the CDR3. CDR3 DNA sequence: TGTGCCAGTAGTATAGTGGGGACGTCCTACGAGCAGTACTTC. Its translation is CASSIVGTSYEQYF.

This chain links TRBV12-5 with TRBJ2-2; maybe TRBD1 (6 bases). V gave up 6 bases and J gave up 4 bases, with 15 bases separating them. Germline CDR1 and CDR2: LGHNT and FRNRAP. The CDR3 is 15 residues long. In DNA form, the CDR3 reads TGTGCTAGTGGCCCCGACAGGAAAGGCACCGGGGAGCTGTTTTTT. This translates into CASGPDRKGTGELFF.

The chain carries TRBV7-3 and TRBJ2-1; TRBD2 aligns across 9 bases. This CDR3 comprises 15 residues. Looked up from germline, CDR1 is SGHTA and CDR2 is FQGTGA. V shed 5 bases, J shed 7 bases, and the junction held 9 bases outside the gene matches. This CDR3 reads CASSPGLAWNNEQFF. For the CDR3, the DNA is TGTGCCAGCAGCCCCGGACTAGCGTGGAATAATGAGCAGTTCTTC.

The chain links TRBV19 to TRBJ2-2; no firm D call. The V end was cut by 5 bases, the J end by 3 bases, with 10 bases between. CDR1 is LNHDA and CDR2 is SQIVND in the germline V gene (reference sequence). The CDR3 has 14 amino acids. CDR3 DNA sequence: TGTGCCAGTAGTGAGACGGCTTACACCGGGGAGCTGTTTTTT. Translating it yields CASSETAYTGELFF.

CDR3 sequence reads: CASLLTEGGSNQPQHF. The CDR3 bases are TGTGCCAGCTTATTGACAGAGGGAGGTAGCAATCAGCCCCAGCATTTT. V is TRBV19 and J is TRBJ1-5, with D possibly TRBD1 on 5 matching bases. This CDR3 comprises 16 residues. Germline-derived CDR1 and CDR2 are LNHDA and SQIVND (reference sequence). V lost 9 bases and J lost 0, with 18 bases in between.

The V and J genes are TRBV6-1 and TRBJ1-5; no reliable D call. The CDR3 spans 16 residues. V lost 3 bases and J lost 0, with 12 bases in between. Germline-derived CDR1 and CDR2 are MNHNS and SASEGT. This chain's CDR3 is CASSDPLRHSNQPQHF. The CDR3 bases are TGTGCCAGCAGTGACCCCCTCAGACATAGCAATCAGCCCCAGCATTTT.

A few counts support this clone. The gene calls are TRBV7-9 and TRBJ2-2, with D perhaps matching TRBD1 (5 bases). V dropped 9 bases and J dropped 2 bases, with 10 bases sitting between them. The CDR3 length is 13 residues. Germline lookup yields CDR1 SEHNR and CDR2 FQNEAQ (reference sequence). The CDR3 here is CARGPKNTGELFF. CDR3 DNA: TGTGCCAGGGGGCCTAAAAACACCGGGGAGCTGTTTTTT.

The chain recombines TRBV9 with TRBJ1-2; D remains unclear. V shed 0 bases and J shed 3 bases, with 6 bases lying between them. CDR3 length equals 13 residues. Germline CDR1 is SGDLS and CDR2 is YYNGEE. CDR3 sequence: CASSVARDYGYTF. The CDR3 bases are TGTGCCAGCAGCGTAGCCAGAGACTATGGCTACACCTTC. The full variable domain, completed using reference TRBV9 and TRBJ1-2, is DSGVTQTPKHLITATGQRVTLRCSPRSGDLSVYWYQQSLDQGLQFLIQYYNGEERAKGNILERFSAQQFPDLHSELNLSSLELGDSALYFCASSVARDYGYTFGSGTRLTVV.

The CDR3 DNA reads as TGTGCCAGCAGCTTGCGGGGGGATACGCAGTATTTT. The encoded protein is CASSLRGDTQYF. This chain links TRBV5-4 with TRBJ2-3, with a tentative D call TRBD2 (6 bases). This CDR3 region has 12 residues. Trimming removed 1 base at V and 6 bases at J, with 6 bases between. Germline CDR1 is SGHNT and CDR2 is YYREEE (reference sequence).

The rearrangement joins TRBV10-1 to TRBJ1-2; TRBD1 is a possible D gene (5 bases). The CDR3 is 15 amino acids. CDR1 and CDR2 from the germline V gene are WNHNN and SYGVQD (reference sequence). V lost 0 bases and J lost 4, with 12 bases in between. The CDR3 here is CASSESRGQSYGYTF. In nucleotides, the CDR3 is TGCGCCAGCAGTGAGTCAAGGGGCCAGTCCTATGGCTACACCTTC.

J is TRBJ2-1 and V is TRBV30, with 13 bases aligning to TRBD2. V lost 4 bases, J lost 9 bases, and 9 bases stayed unmatched. Germline V gene lookup returns CDR1 GTSNPN and CDR2 SVGIG (reference sequence). CDR3 length equals 15 residues. The CDR3 protein is CAWTTRTSGRAEQFF. CDR3 DNA: TGTGCCTGGACCACCCGGACTAGCGGGAGAGCTGAGCAGTTCTTC.

The rearrangement links TRBV10-3 to TRBJ2-5; 8 bases align to TRBD2. With 3 bases clipped from V and 5 bases from J, the junction kept 5 bases outside the gene matches. Germline CDR1 ENHRY, CDR2 SYGVKD. This CDR3 comprises 14 residues. Here the CDR3 reads CAISEAGEAETQYF. CDR3 nucleotides: TGTGCCATCAGTGAAGCGGGAGAGGCGGAGACCCAGTACTTC.

V is TRBV19 and J is TRBJ2-1, with TRBD2 identical over 8 bases. Germline CDR1 reads LNHDA; CDR2 reads SQIVND (reference sequence). The CDR3 is made up of 15 amino acids. Trimming removed 5 bases from V and 7 bases from J; junction bases left unmatched: 10. The CDR3 is CASSYPAGVGNEQFF. CDR3 bases: TGTGCCAGTAGTTACCCAGCGGGAGTGGGAAATGAGCAGTTCTTC.

J is TRBJ1-1 and V is TRBV7-8; a possible D gene is TRBD1 (5 bases). The ends were cut back, 5 bases at V and 6 bases at J, with 13 bases in the middle. Germline V CDR1 and CDR2: SGHVS, FQNEAQ. This CDR3 has 13 residues. This CDR3 is CASSPTRVPEAFF. The CDR3 DNA reads TGTGCCAGCAGCCCCACCAGGGTCCCTGAAGCTTTCTTT.

This sequence joins TRBV6-6 and TRBJ2-2; TRBD2 matches at 8 bases. The CDR3 runs 15 residues. Trimming cost V 6 bases and J 4 bases; bases outside gene matches: 7. Per the germline V gene, CDR1 is MNHNY and CDR2 is SVGAGI (reference sequence). As DNA, the CDR3 is TGTGCCAGCAGCACTAGCGGAGGGGTCACCGGGGAGCTGTTTTTT. It codes for CASSTSGGVTGELFF.

V gene TRBV6-5 combines with J gene TRBJ2-7, with D tentatively TRBD1 (6 bases). V was cut by 2 bases and J by 3 bases, with 8 bases left in between. The CDR3 length is 13 residues. Germline CDR1 MNHEY, CDR2 SVGAGI. The CDR3 protein is CASSYAQGYEQYF. In nucleotides, the CDR3 is TGTGCCAGCAGTTACGCACAGGGCTACGAGCAGTACTTC.

This rearrangement joins TRBV27 to TRBJ2-7; D possibly uses TRBD1 or TRBD2 (5 bases each). V was clipped by 0 bases and J by 1 base, with 7 bases between them. Germline assignment: CDR1 MNHEY and CDR2 SMNVEV (reference sequence). The CDR3 spans 14 residues. The CDR3 nucleotides are TGTGCCAGCAGTTTATCGAGGGGATCCTACGAGCAGTACTTC. It translates to CASSLSRGSYEQYF.